This passage covers 22 T cell receptor beta chains from one sample sequenced in a study of blood T cell repertoires in COVID-19. Clones were read by immunoSEQ multiplex PCR, and TCRdb kept only the in-frame ones, dropping some. The sample has 400,000 to 450,000 clones, over 75% seen once. Specimen: peripheral blood. The receptors shown here come from a woman between 40 and 55 years old with COVID-19, enrolled during active disease.

This clone was seen just once. This chain joins TRBV28 and TRBJ1-1, with no clear D. CDR1 and CDR2 (germline): MDHEN, SYDVKM. Trimming stripped 6 bases from V and 5 bases from J, with 10 bases between. The CDR3 extends over 12 amino acids. CDR3 region: CASRPTKTEAFF. CDR3 DNA: TGTGCCAGCAGACCTACCAAGACTGAAGCTTTCTTT.

CDR3 residues: CASSLAGSGADTQYF. In nucleotides, the CDR3 is TGTGCCAGCAGCTTAGCGGGGAGCGGGGCAGATACGCAGTATTTT. The V call is TRBV7-2, the J call TRBJ2-3; 7 bases are shared with TRBD2. This CDR3 is built from 15 residues. Germline V gives CDR1 SGHTA, CDR2 FQGNSA. V was pared by 0 bases and J by 4 bases, with 4 bases of the junction left unmatched.

The chain recombines TRBV5-1 with TRBJ2-1, with D tentatively TRBD1 (5 bases). V lost 4 bases to trimming and J lost 6 bases, with 17 bases between them. The CDR3 has 15 residues. The germline gives CDR1 SGHRS, CDR2 YFSETQ. The CDR3 loop is CASSPGQGQVNEQFF. The CDR3 DNA reads TGCGCCAGCAGCCCCGGCCAGGGTCAGGTCAATGAGCAGTTCTTC.

The chain couples TRBV27 to TRBJ1-1; perhaps TRBD1 as D (5 bases). The CDR3 length is 16 residues. V lost 5 bases and J lost 3, with 19 bases in between. CDR1 is MNHEY, CDR2 SMNVEV, per germline (reference sequence). CDR3 region: CASSTASGGKDTEAFF. CDR3 DNA: TGTGCCAGCAGTACCGCCTCGGGGGGGAAAGACACTGAAGCTTTCTTT.

This chain links TRBV28 with TRBJ2-7; D unclear. Looked up from germline, CDR1 is MDHEN and CDR2 is SYDVKM. The CDR3 spans 12 residues. V lost 1 base, J lost 3 bases, and 4 bases lay in between. The CDR3 region is CASSLFLYEQYF. The CDR3 DNA is TGTGCCAGCAGTTTATTCCTCTACGAGCAGTACTTC.

This clone has just one count. V and J are TRBV4-3 and TRBJ2-3; D may be TRBD2 (6 bases). CDR3 length equals 13 residues. V was trimmed by 4 bases and J by 5 bases, leaving 10 bases between them. Per the germline V gene, CDR1 is LGHNA and CDR2 is YSLEER. In nucleotides, the CDR3 is TGCGCCAGCAGCCGGGGACTGCGAGATACGCAGTATTTT. Its protein is CASSRGLRDTQYF.

V and J are TRBV2 and TRBJ2-3, with 9 bases aligning to TRBD1. The germline gives CDR1 SNHLY, CDR2 FYNNEI. The CDR3 sequence is 15 residues long. The junction had 4 bases not matched to a gene; V was cut back by 5 bases and J by 1 base. CDR3: CASSPRTGGTDTQYF. The CDR3 DNA reads as TGTGCCAGCAGTCCTAGGACAGGGGGCACAGATACGCAGTATTTT.

This chain connects TRBV11-2 to TRBJ1-1, with 7 bases that match TRBD1. Germline CDR1 and CDR2: SGHAT and FQNNGV. Losses at the gene ends were 5 bases for V and 4 bases for J; bases not matched to a gene: 7. This CDR3 is built from 14 residues. CDR3 loop: CASSATGWGTEAFF. For the CDR3, the DNA is TGTGCCAGCAGCGCGACAGGGTGGGGCACTGAAGCTTTCTTT.

The gene calls are TRBV5-8 and TRBJ2-1, with TRBD2 matching 13 bases. V shed 4 bases, J shed 1 base, and the junction held 2 bases outside the gene matches. This CDR3 has 16 amino acids. Germline lookup yields CDR1 SGHTS and CDR2 YDEGEE. Written as DNA, the CDR3 is TGTGCCAGCAGCCGACTAGCGGGAGGTTCCTACAATGAGCAGTTCTTC. Amino acids: CASSRLAGGSYNEQFF.

As regards this clone: One junction end disagrees with the germline gene, perhaps due to a read error. Here the CDR3 reads CASTYGLAGPMEQFF. The CDR3 DNA reads TGTGCCAGCACTTACGGACTAGCGGGGCCTATGGAGCAGTTCTTC. The gene calls are TRBV6-2 or TRBV6-3 and TRBJ2-1; 12 bases are a match to TRBD2. The germline gives CDR1 MNHEY, CDR2 SVGEGT. The CDR3 is made up of 15 amino acids.

The chain uses TRBV28 and TRBJ1-3; D is perhaps TRBD1 (6 bases). From germline, CDR1 is MDHEN and CDR2 SYDVKM. The CDR3 has 14 amino acids. V was clipped by 6 bases and J by 3 bases, with 12 bases between them. The CDR3 DNA sequence: TGTGCCAGCAGCACTATAGGGGGTGGAAACACCATATATTTT. It codes for CASSTIGGGNTIYF.

The chain combines TRBV19 with TRBJ2-1, with TRBD1 matching over 7 bases. CDR1 and CDR2 (germline): LNHDA, SQIVND (reference sequence). This CDR3 is 15 amino acids long. Losses at the gene ends were 3 bases for V and 5 bases for J; bases not matched to a gene: 7. The CDR3 bases are TGTGCCAGTAGTATCGCGGCAGGGGGTCACAATGAGCAGTTCTTC. It codes for CASSIAAGGHNEQFF.

This chain uses TRBV7-9 with TRBJ1-3, with a tentative D call TRBD1 (5 bases). Germline V CDR1 and CDR2: SEHNR, FQNEAQ (reference sequence). V lost 5 bases to trimming and J lost 0 bases, with 14 bases between them. The CDR3 contains 16 residues. CDR3 residues: CASSLRGPGSGNTIYF. The CDR3 DNA reads as TGTGCCAGCAGCCTTAGGGGCCCAGGCTCTGGAAACACCATATATTTT. Supplemented by reference TRBV7-9 and TRBJ1-3, the full variable domain reads DTGVSQNPRHKITKRGQNVTFRCDPISEHNRLYWYRQTLGQGPEFLTYFQNEAQLEKSRLLSDRFSAERPKGSFSTLEIQRTEQGDSAMYLCASSLRGPGSGNTIYFGEGSWLTVV.

The chain joins TRBV28 to TRBJ1-3, with D possibly TRBD1 on 6 matching bases. Germline loops: CDR1 MDHEN, CDR2 SYDVKM. The V end lost 4 bases, the J end lost 4 bases, and 17 bases lay between the germline ends. The CDR3 spans 16 residues. The CDR3 DNA follows: TGTGCCAGCAGTTACCTTGGACAGCTAGAGGGAAACACCATATATTTT. Its translation: CASSYLGQLEGNTIYF. The full variable domain, rest sourced from reference TRBV28 and TRBJ1-3, is DVKVTQSSRYLVKRTGEKVFLECVQDMDHENMFWYRQDPGLGLRLIYFSYDVKMKEKGDIPEGYSVSREKKERFSLILESASTNQTSMYLCASSYLGQLEGNTIYFGEGSWLTVV.

Details on this clone: Other DNA sequences in the sample encode the same CDR3. The CDR3 sequence: CASSPDRNYGYTF. CDR3 DNA: TGTGCCAGCAGCCCCGACAGAAACTATGGCTACACCTTC. This chain joins TRBV7-2 and TRBJ1-2; a weak D match, TRBD1 (5 bases). The germline gives CDR1 SGHTA, CDR2 FQGNSA. V lost 5 bases to trimming and J lost 2 bases, with 9 bases between them. The CDR3 loop spans 13 amino acids.

The V call is TRBV12-5, the J call TRBJ2-1; 9 nucleotides line up with TRBD2. CDR3 length: 15 amino acids. CDR1 is LGHNT and CDR2 is FRNRAP in the germline V gene. Trimming took 2 bases from V and 4 from J; bases not matched to a gene: 3. The CDR3 DNA reads TGTGCTAGTGGTTTGACTAGCGGGCGATACAATGAGCAGTTCTTC. It encodes CASGLTSGRYNEQFF.

The chain links TRBV21-1 to TRBJ2-2; TRBD1, the table's D call, lacks a check against the DNA. TRBV21-1 is annotated as a pseudogene. CDR3 size: 17 residues. DNA of the CDR3: TGTGCCAGCAGCACCCTATTTGGACAGAGCTACACCGGGGAGCTGTTTTTT. Its translation is CASSTLFGQSYTGELFF.

V gene TRBV9 combines with J gene TRBJ2-3; weak D call: TRBD2 (6 bases). Trimming removed 4 bases from V and 0 bases from J, with 15 bases in between. Germline-derived CDR1 and CDR2 are SGDLS and YYNGEE. The CDR3 is made up of 16 amino acids. This CDR3 reads CASSFMPGLSTDTQYF. The CDR3, as DNA: TGTGCCAGCAGCTTCATGCCGGGACTTAGCACAGATACGCAGTATTTT.

This clone was detected once. The chain is built from TRBV5-6 and TRBJ2-7; TRBD1 agrees at 10 bases. V gave up 4 bases and J gave up 3 bases; unmatched junction bases: 4. Germline V gives CDR1 SGHDT, CDR2 YYEEEE. This CDR3 is built from 14 residues. CDR3: CASSPDRGFYEQYF. The DNA of the CDR3 is TGTGCCAGCAGCCCGGACAGGGGGTTCTACGAGCAGTACTTC.

In its sample, this clone was seen once. V gene TRBV19 combines with J gene TRBJ2-5; 8 bases map to TRBD2. The CDR3 totals 16 residues. From germline, CDR1 is LNHDA and CDR2 SQIVND (reference sequence). Germline trimming cut 9 bases from V and 5 bases from J; bases unmatched to any gene: 17. This chain's CDR3 is CASERTSSGLEETQYF. CDR3 nucleotides: TGTGCCAGCGAGAGGACTAGCTCAGGGTTGGAGGAGACCCAGTACTTC.

This chain links TRBV7-6 with TRBJ2-2; TRBD1 matches at 11 bases. The CDR3 spans 17 residues. V lost 1 base to trimming and J lost 4 bases; unmatched junction nucleotides: 5. CDR1 and CDR2 from the germline V gene are SGHVS and FNYEAQ. The CDR3 reads CASSLVGTGGLTGELFF. CDR3 sequence (DNA): TGTGCCAGCAGCTTAGTCGGGACAGGGGGTCTCACCGGGGAGCTGTTTTTT.

The V and J genes are TRBV27 and TRBJ1-4, with D maybe TRBD1 (6 bases). The germline V gene encodes CDR1 MNHEY and CDR2 SMNVEV (reference sequence). V lost 7 bases, J lost 7 bases, and 13 bases lay in between. The CDR3 extends over 13 amino acids. The CDR3 here is CASMQQGSEKLFF. Here the CDR3 DNA reads TGTGCCAGCATGCAACAGGGTAGTGAAAAACTGTTTTTT. The whole variable domain, filled in from reference TRBV27 and TRBJ1-4, reads EAQVTQNPRYLITVTGKKLTVTCSQNMNHEYMSWYRQDPGLGLRQIYYSMNVEVTDKGDVPEGYKVSRKEKRNFPLILESPSPNQTSLYFCASMQQGSEKLFFGSGTQLSVL.